One and the same sample provided the 5 T cell receptor beta chains below, sequenced in a study of blood T cell repertoires in COVID-19. Repertoires were generated with immunoSEQ multiplex PCR, while TCRdb's copy carries only in-frame clones and drops some. The table records under 85,000 clones, 85% to 90% of them present only once. Sequenced: peripheral blood. Receptors originate from a man between 65 and 80 years old with active or convalescent COVID-19.

V gene TRBV28 combines with J gene TRBJ2-7; TRBD2 aligns across 10 bases. Germline CDR1 and CDR2: MDHEN and SYDVKM. The V and J ends lost 3 bases and 3 bases, in that order; junction bases with no gene match: 5. CDR3 length equals 15 residues. The chain's CDR3 is CASSFWASGSYEQYF. CDR3 bases: TGTGCCAGCAGTTTTTGGGCTAGCGGGAGCTACGAGCAGTACTTC. The complete variable domain, with remaining parts taken from reference TRBV28 and TRBJ2-7, reads DVKVTQSSRYLVKRTGEKVFLECVQDMDHENMFWYRQDPGLGLRLIYFSYDVKMKEKGDIPEGYSVSREKKERFSLILESASTNQTSMYLCASSFWASGSYEQYFGPGTRLTVT.

V is TRBV27 and J is TRBJ1-2; 7 bases line up with TRBD1. The junction had 9 bases not matched to a gene; V was cut back by 6 bases and J by 5 bases. The CDR3 runs to 14 residues. Germline CDR1 and CDR2: MNHEY and SMNVEV (reference sequence). The chain's CDR3 is CASRPTGAGYGYTF. CDR3 coding DNA: TGTGCCAGCAGACCCACAGGGGCGGGATATGGCTACACCTTC.

The rearrangement uses TRBV18 and TRBJ2-7, with 12 bases fitting TRBD2. The V gene's germline CDR1 is KGHSH and CDR2 LQKENI. J gave up 1 base and V 8 bases, and 12 bases lay outside the gene matches. The CDR3 runs to 17 residues. CDR3 bases: TGTGCCAGCCAATCACAACGAGGACTAGCGGGATCCTACGAGCAGTACTTC. Its protein product is CASQSQRGLAGSYEQYF.

The chain uses TRBV9 and TRBJ1-1, with 7 bases fitting TRBD1. Trimming cost V 3 bases and J 8 bases; bases outside gene matches: 4. CDR3 length equals 12 residues. Germline V gene lookup returns CDR1 SGDLS and CDR2 YYNGEE. CDR3 in amino acids: CASSERQGEAFF. The CDR3 DNA follows: TGTGCCAGCAGCGAAAGACAGGGCGAAGCTTTCTTT.

The V and J genes are TRBV7-2 and TRBJ1-1, with 8 positions matching TRBD1. CDR3 size: 17 residues. The germline gives CDR1 SGHTA, CDR2 FQGNSA. After removal of 8 bases from V and 0 bases from J, the junction contained 14 bases not matched to a gene. The CDR3 reads CASGIDRGKKLNTEAFF. The CDR3 coding sequence is TGTGCCAGCGGGATCGACAGGGGAAAGAAACTGAACACTGAAGCTTTCTTT.